This is a list of T cell receptor beta chains from one sample in a study of blood T cell repertoires in COVID-19. The repertoire was sequenced with immunoSEQ multiplex PCR; TCRdb's copy has only in-frame clones and lacks some. The sample carries about 100,000 clones, about nine tenths recorded once. The sample taken for sequencing was peripheral blood. The source of these receptors is a man in his fifties with acute or convalescent COVID-19. The CDR3 runs from the conserved cysteine through the conserved F or W. D genes are given only for firm matches. Not every row has a clone size; where given, it reads once, few, many or a size class.

TRBJ1-2,NA,TRBV19,NA,TGTGCCAGTAGCCCCGGGGGGGTTACGGGCGGCTACACCTTC,CASSPGGVTGGYTF
TRBJ2-1,TRBD2,TRBV4-1,NA,TGCGCCAGCAGCCAACCCCCTAGCGGGGGATACAATGAGCAGTTCTTC,CASSQPPSGGYNEQFF
TRBJ2-7,TRBD1,TRBV5-1,NA,TGCGCCAGCACCCCAGGACAGGGGGGCTCCTCCTACGAGCAGTACTTC,CASTPGQGGSSYEQYF
TRBJ2-7,TRBD1,TRBV5-1,NA,TGCGCCAGCAGGGGGACCGGGACAGGATTCTACGAGCAGTACTTC,CASRGTGTGFYEQYF
TRBJ2-5,NA,TRBV29-1,NA,TGCAGCGTTGAACCGGTCCAAGAGACCCAGTACTTC,CSVEPVQETQYF
TRBJ2-6,NA,TRBV6-4,few,TGTGCCAGCCGGGATGACACCGGGGCCAACGTCCTGACTTTC,CASRDDTGANVLTF
TRBJ2-3,NA,TRBV18,NA,TGTGCCAGCTCACCACCGGTGAGGGTTGTCGATACGCAGTATTTT,CASSPPVRVVDTQYF
TRBJ1-2,NA,TRBV7-9,once,TGTGCCAGCAGCTTAGTAACGGATGGCTACACCTTC,CASSLVTDGYTF
TRBJ1-1,NA,TRBV19,NA,TGTGCCAGTAGTACGGAGAAGAACACTGAAGCTTTCTTT,CASSTEKNTEAFF
TRBJ2-3,NA,TRBV20-1,once,TGCAGTGCTTCTCAGGGGGATACGCAGTATTTT,CSASQGDTQYF
TRBJ1-2,TRBD1,TRBV7-9,NA,TGTGCCAGCCAGACAGGGCAAGATGGCTACACCTTC,CASQTGQDGYTF
TRBJ1-1,NA,TRBV19,NA,TGTGCCAGTAGTTTTCCCGAGCCACGCACTGAAGCTTTCTTT,CASSFPEPRTEAFF
TRBJ2-1,TRBD2,TRBV24-1,NA,TGTGCCACCAGTGCTGGGACTAGCACCAACAATGAGCAGTTCTTC,CATSAGTSTNNEQFF
TRBJ1-2,NA,TRBV6-2/TRBV6-3,NA,TGTGCCAGTAGCACAGGTCGCTATGGCTACACCTTC,CASSTGRYGYTF
TRBJ1-1,TRBD1,TRBV5-1,NA,TGCGCCAGCAGCCCAAGACAGGGTGGGGGCACTGAAGCTTTCTTT,CASSPRQGGGTEAFF
TRBJ1-1,NA,TRBV5-4,once,TGTGCCAGCAGTTCATACAGGAACACTGAAGCTTTCTTT,CASSSYRNTEAFF
TRBJ1-1,NA,TRBV5-4,once,TGTGCCAGCAGCCACGGAGGACGAGGGGGCACTGAAGCTTTCTTT,CASSHGGRGGTEAFF
TRBJ1-6,NA,TRBV19,once,TGTGCCAGTAGTATCCGTGACAGAAATTCACCCCTCCACTTT,CASSIRDRNSPLHF
TRBJ1-1,NA,TRBV28,once,TGTGCCACCTATATGAACACTGAAGCTTTCTTT,CATYMNTEAFF
TRBJ1-4,TRBD1,TRBV29-1,NA,TGCAGCGTTGAAACACAGGGGGAGAAGAAACTGTTTTTT,CSVETQGEKKLFF
TRBJ1-4,NA,TRBV6-2/TRBV6-3,NA,TGTGCCAGCAGTTACGGGAGGAGTATCGAAAAACTGTTTTTT,CASSYGRSIEKLFF
TRBJ2-7,NA,TRBV7-9,NA,TGTGCCAGCAGCTTAGGAACCGCGGGTGCCGAGCAGTACTTC,CASSLGTAGAEQYF
TRBJ1-1,NA,TRBV27,NA,TGTGCCAGCAGTTTTGGGGGGGAGGGGGGACCGAACACTGAAGCTTTCTTT,CASSFGGEGGPNTEAFF
TRBJ1-5,NA,TRBV6-6,NA,TGTGCCAGCAGCCCTAGGGAGACTCAGCCCCAGCATTTT,CASSPRETQPQHF
TRBJ1-6,TRBD1,TRBV6-5,NA,TGTGCCAGCAGCTTACAGGGGCGAAATTCACCCCTCCACTTT,CASSLQGRNSPLHF
TRBJ1-5,TRBD1,TRBV4-1,once,TGCGCCAGCAGCCAGGGGGACAGGGGGCTTCAGCCCCAGCATTTT,CASSQGDRGLQPQHF
TRBJ1-2,TRBD1,TRBV19,NA,TGTGCCAGTAGTGACAGGGAGACCTATGGCTACACCTTC,CASSDRETYGYTF
TRBJ2-7,NA,TRBV4-1,NA,TGCGCCAGCAGCCAAGATCAGGGACACTACGAGCAGTACTTC,CASSQDQGHYEQYF
TRBJ1-2,TRBD1,TRBV4-2,NA,TGTGCCAGCAGCCAGGGGACAGGGGTTTACACCTTC,CASSQGTGVYTF
TRBJ1-2,TRBD1,TRBV7-9,NA,TGTGCCAGCAGCTTAGTGTCGCCGGGACAGGGTGATGGCTACACCTTC,CASSLVSPGQGDGYTF
TRBJ2-5,NA,TRBV3-1/TRBV3-2,few,TGTGCCAGCAGTCCTATCGCTCCCGGGGAGACCCAGTACTTC,CASSPIAPGETQYF
TRBJ2-1,NA,TRBV11-2,NA,TGTGCCAGCAGCTTAGTCGCCGCAGGTTACAATGAGCAGTTCTTC,CASSLVAAGYNEQFF
TRBJ1-1,TRBD1,TRBV11-1,NA,TGTGCCAGCAGCCCGAGGGGACAGTCAAGGACTGAAGCTTTCTTT,CASSPRGQSRTEAFF
TRBJ2-7,NA,TRBV6-4,NA,TGTGCCAGCATCGGAGGGGTCTCCGAGCAGTACTTC,CASIGGVSEQYF
TRBJ2-1,NA,TRBV6-6,NA,TGTGCCAGCAGTCCCGCGGGACAGTCCTACAATGAGCAGTTCTTC,CASSPAGQSYNEQFF
TRBJ2-4,TRBD2,TRBV9,once,TGTGCCAGCAGCGTAGGAGGCGGGGGGGTGGACATTCAGTACTTC,CASSVGGGGVDIQYF
TRBJ2-2,NA,TRBV6-6,NA,TGTGCCAGCAGGGGTCAGGGGTCCGACACCGGGGAGCTGTTTTTT,CASRGQGSDTGELFF
TRBJ1-3,NA,TRBV7-2,NA,TGTGCCAGCAGACCACCTCAGGGTGACACCATATATTTT,CASRPPQGDTIYF